These 3 T cell receptor beta chains originate from one sample sequenced in a study of patients and donors after allogeneic stem cell transplantation. From the RT-PCR reads, TCRdb called clonotypes with MiXCR, one entry per CDR3 protein. The data show about 150,000 distinct CDR3 sequences, with about a third seen just once and less than 60% held by the top ten. What was sequenced was blood, either unsorted or a sorted T cell fraction (not recorded which). Every receptor here comes from a human donor who was either an allogeneic HSCT recipient or a stem cell or donor lymphocyte infusion donor (not recorded which). It is not recorded whose cells these are; they may come from a transplant donor.

This rearrangement joins TRBV6-5 to TRBJ2-5, with 13 bases matching TRBD2. CDR3 length equals 15 residues. J gave up 6 bases and V 5 bases, and 6 bases lay outside the gene matches. Germline V gene data show CDR1 as MNHEY and CDR2 as SVGAGI. The CDR3 sequence: CASSPLGLAGKTQYF. The DNA for the CDR3 is TGTGCCAGCAGTCCCCTGGGACTAGCGGGGAAGACCCAGTACTTC.

This chain uses TRBV7-9 with TRBJ1-2, with D maybe TRBD1 (5 bases). Trimming took 4 bases from V and 2 from J, leaving 8 bases between them. The germline CDR1 and CDR2 sequences are SEHNR and FQNEAQ (reference sequence). The CDR3 runs to 13 residues. DNA of the CDR3: TGTGCCAGCAGCTCCAGGGCGAACTATGGCTACACCTTC. It translates to CASSSRANYGYTF.

The rearrangement joins TRBV29-1 to TRBJ2-3; 8 bases are shared with TRBD1. J gave up 2 bases and V 2 bases, and 6 bases lay outside the gene matches. Germline V CDR1 and CDR2: SQVTM, ANQGSEA. This CDR3 has 15 amino acids. The CDR3 protein is CSVEWGQATTDTQYF. The DNA for the CDR3 is TGCAGCGTTGAATGGGGACAGGCGACCACAGATACGCAGTATTTT.